The 23 T cell receptor beta chains in this list originate from one sample, sequenced in a study of human T cells and chemical hapten exposure. Indicated time point: pre-sensitization, week 0. Treatment meaning: therapeutic diphenylcyclopropenone sensitization with weekly scalp DPC. MiXCR, applied by TCRdb to the RACE reads, yields one record per CDR3 protein. Of around 300,000 distinct CDR3 sequences listed, around 5.5% are singletons. Here the sequenced sample was whole blood, taken in connection with sensitization to the hapten diphenylcyclopropenone (DPC). These receptors originate from a woman aged 18-35 years with alopecia areata. Some clones in this sample may be carry-over from other donors' samples.

The J gene is TRBJ2-3, the V gene TRBV6-5; the match to TRBD2 covers 7 bases. V lost 2 bases to trimming and J lost 2 bases; unmatched junction nucleotides: 4. The length of the CDR3 is 15 residues. From germline, CDR1 is MNHEY and CDR2 SVGAGI. CDR3 nucleotides: TGTGCCAGCAGTTACGAGGGGAGGGACACAGATACGCAGTATTTT. Protein: CASSYEGRDTDTQYF.

This clonotype was picked up many times. The chain joins TRBV24-1 to TRBJ2-6; TRBD1 matches 10 bases. CDR3 size: 18 residues. V dropped 9 bases and J dropped 1; count of bases not matched to a gene: 11. From germline, CDR1 is KGHDR and CDR2 SFDVKD. The CDR3 nucleotides read TGTGCCACCGCCCCCGTCGCGGGACAGGGGTCTGGGGCCAACGTCCTGACTTTC. Protein sequence: CATAPVAGQGSGANVLTF.

This chain joins TRBV4-1 and TRBJ1-3; D is perhaps TRBD1 (5 bases). The V gene's germline CDR1 is MGHRA and CDR2 YSYEKL. The CDR3 is 17 residues long. V lost 3 bases and J 5 bases, leaving 20 bases between the germline ends. In DNA, the CDR3 is TGCGCCAGCAGCCAGACCGTGGCAGGGCGGCAAAGAAACACCATATATTTT. Protein: CASSQTVAGRQRNTIYF.

In this sample, this clonotype turned up many times. The chain carries TRBV5-1 and TRBJ1-4; D perhaps matches TRBD1 (5 bases). Germline CDR1 reads SGHRS; CDR2 reads YFSETQ. Deletions cut 0 bases from V and 6 bases from J, with 9 bases between. There are 14 residues in the CDR3. The CDR3 nucleotides read TGCGCCAGCAGCTTGGAGGGGCTTGATGAAAAACTGTTTTTT. Residues: CASSLEGLDEKLFF.

There are many counts of this clonotype. V is TRBV10-3 and J is TRBJ2-7; D uncertain. The V and J ends lost 6 bases and 2 bases respectively, with 14 bases between them. CDR1 ENHRY and CDR2 SYGVKD come from the germline V gene. This CDR3 comprises 14 residues. CDR3 sequence: CAISAGTSAYEQYF. In nucleotides, the CDR3 is TGTGCCATCAGCGCCGGAACATCGGCCTACGAGCAGTACTTC.

The chain joins TRBV4-3 to TRBJ1-4; a possible D gene is TRBD1 (5 bases). The V end was cut by 1 base, the J end by 6 bases, with 12 bases between. CDR1 and CDR2 from the germline V gene are LGHNA and YSLEER. CDR3 length equals 15 residues. The CDR3 here is CASSQAWGEHEKLFF. The CDR3 DNA sequence: TGCGCCAGCAGCCAAGCTTGGGGGGAACATGAAAAACTGTTTTTT.

The sample holds a few counts of this clonotype. The chain combines TRBV7-2 with TRBJ2-7; D remains ambiguous. Germline-derived CDR1 and CDR2 are SGHTA and FQGNSA. The V and J ends lost 1 base and 5 bases respectively, with 6 bases between them. CDR3 length: 12 residues. The CDR3 region is CASSLGYDEQYF. CDR3 DNA sequence: TGTGCCAGCAGCTTAGGGTACGACGAGCAGTACTTC.

The DNA of the CDR3 is TGTGCCAGCTCACCACCGGGGACAGGGATATCCTACGAGCAGTACTTC. Protein sequence: CASSPPGTGISYEQYF. The rearrangement links TRBV18 to TRBJ2-7, with TRBD1 matching 9 bases. The V and J ends lost 0 bases and 1 base, in that order; junction bases with no gene match: 4. This CDR3 contains 16 residues. From germline, CDR1 is KGHSH and CDR2 LQKENI.

This clonotype was seen more than once but under ten times. The genes are TRBV5-6 and TRBJ1-6; D ambiguous. This CDR3 has 12 amino acids. CDR1 SGHDT and CDR2 YYEEEE come from the germline V gene. The ends were cut back, 3 bases at V and 10 bases at J, with 8 bases in the middle. The CDR3 here is CASSSNLSPLHF. The CDR3 DNA follows: TGTGCCAGCAGCTCAAATCTCTCACCCCTCCACTTT.

This clonotype was counted between two and nine times. The V gene is TRBV21-1, the J gene TRBJ1-2. TRBV21-1 is classified as a pseudogene. CDR3 size: 16 residues. CDR3 DNA sequence: TGTGCCAGCAGCAGGACCGACGGTACCGGCTTTTATGGCTACACCTTC. Amino acid sequence: CASSRTDGTGFYGYTF.

In its sample, this clonotype was seen a few times. The chain recombines TRBV5-1 with TRBJ1-1; no definite D call. Trimming left V 0 bases short and J 11 bases short, with 8 bases between. Germline V gene sequence: CDR1 SGHRS, CDR2 YFSETQ. The CDR3 covers 11 residues. The CDR3, as DNA: TGCGCCAGCAGCTTGGGGGATGTCGCTTTCTTT. Residues: CASSLGDVAFF.

The chain carries TRBV2 and TRBJ1-5; the D is unclear. Per the germline V gene, CDR1 is SNHLY and CDR2 is FYNNEI. The CDR3 contains 13 residues. The V gene lost 7 bases and the J gene lost 2 bases, with 9 bases spanning the gap. CDR3 sequence (DNA): TGTGCCAGCAAGAACGTAGGCAATCAGCCCCAGCATTTT. Protein: CASKNVGNQPQHF.

This clonotype turned up a few times. The gene calls are TRBV2 and TRBJ1-2; unclear D gene. The CDR3 is 12 amino acids. The ends were cut back, 6 bases at V and 4 bases at J, with 9 bases in the middle. CDR1 and CDR2 (germline): SNHLY, FYNNEI. CDR3 residues: CASSRGVYGYTF. In DNA form, the CDR3 reads TGTGCCAGCAGCCGTGGGGTCTATGGCTACACCTTC. The full variable domain, its missing parts supplied by reference TRBV2 and TRBJ1-2, is EPEVTQTPSHQVTQMGQEVILRCVPISNHLYFYWYRQILGQKVEFLVSFYNNEISEKSEIFDDQFSVERPDGSNFTLKIRSTKLEDSAMYFCASSRGVYGYTFGSGTRLTVV.

There are a few counts of this clonotype. The V gene is TRBV29-1, the J gene TRBJ2-1; 9 positions match TRBD1. V gave up 3 bases and J gave up 7 bases; unmatched junction bases: 7. The CDR3 consists of 14 residues. CDR1 and CDR2 (germline): SQVTM, ANQGSEA. CDR3 bases: TGCAGCGTTGACCCGCCGGGACAGGGAAATGAGCAGTTCTTC. Translating gives CSVDPPGQGNEQFF.

CDR3 amino acids: CASSYLLAKNIQYF. CDR3 bases: TGTGCCAGCAGCTATTTACTAGCCAAAAACATTCAGTACTTC. The V call is TRBV6-5, the J call TRBJ2-4; D is unclear. The CDR3 contains 14 residues. From germline, CDR1 is MNHEY and CDR2 SVGAGI. Trimming cost V 6 bases and J 0 bases, with 9 bases left between them.

This clonotype has ten or more counts. The rearrangement joins TRBV29-1 to TRBJ1-4; D is undetermined. The CDR3 loop spans 14 amino acids. Per the germline V gene, CDR1 is SQVTM and CDR2 is ANQGSEA. V lost 6 bases and J 10 bases, leaving 21 bases between the germline ends. For the CDR3, the DNA is TGCAGCGTGAGGCAGAATTTTCAGAGTGGAAAACTGTTTTTT. Encoded protein: CSVRQNFQSGKLFF.

This clonotype was observed many times. The CDR3: CASSGTAAGNSPLHF. CDR3 in DNA: TGTGCCAGCAGCGGGACCGCCGCGGGTAATTCACCCCTCCACTTT. The rearrangement joins TRBV7-9 to TRBJ1-6, with D tentatively TRBD1 (5 bases). This CDR3 comprises 15 residues. The V gene's germline CDR1 is SEHNR and CDR2 FQNEAQ (reference sequence). V lost 5 bases and J 6 bases, leaving 14 bases between the germline ends.

This clonotype came up a few times. This CDR3 reads CATSRDRGGSYEQYF. The CDR3 coding sequence is TGTGCCACCAGCAGAGATCGGGGGGGCTCCTACGAGCAGTACTTC. The rearrangement joins TRBV15 to TRBJ2-7; 8 nucleotides align to TRBD2. The V segment lost 0 bases and the J segment 0 bases; nucleotides outside the gene matches: 1. This CDR3 has 15 residues. Germline loops: CDR1 LNHNV, CDR2 YYDKDF (reference sequence).

This clonotype was observed at least ten times. The rearrangement links TRBV4-2 to TRBJ2-6; D perhaps matches TRBD2 (5 bases). The CDR3 has 16 amino acids. V was cut by 1 base and J by 0 bases, with 7 bases left in between. The germline CDR1 and CDR2 sequences are LGHNA and YNFKEQ. As DNA, the CDR3 is TGTGCCAGCAGCCAAGGGGAGCACTCTGGGGCCAACGTCCTGACTTTC. Translating gives CASSQGEHSGANVLTF.

The sample holds a few counts of this clonotype. The J gene is TRBJ1-2, the V gene TRBV6-2 or TRBV6-3, with D uncertain. The CDR3 runs 16 residues. Germline V lookup: CDR1 MNHEY, CDR2 SVGEGT. The ends were cut back, 3 bases at V and 4 bases at J, with 18 bases in the middle. In DNA, the CDR3 is TGTGCCAGCAGTTATGGTGCCGGGTCGAATTTCTATGGCTACACCTTC. This codes for CASSYGAGSNFYGYTF.

The table lists this clonotype with many counts. The chain couples TRBV25-1 to TRBJ2-7; D not resolved. Trimming removed 3 bases at V and 4 bases at J, with 13 bases between. CDR3 length: 14 amino acids. Germline CDR1 and CDR2: MGHDK and SYGVNS. CDR3 DNA sequence: TGTGCCAGCAGTGATCCCGTAACAGAATACGAGCAGTACTTC. Amino acids: CASSDPVTEYEQYF.

The table lists this clonotype with a few counts. V and J are TRBV20-1 and TRBJ1-2, with 8 bases matching TRBD1. The CDR3 covers 13 residues. V gave up 3 bases and J gave up 4 bases; unmatched junction bases: 4. The germline V gene has CDR1 DFQATT and CDR2 SNEGSKA (reference sequence). CDR3 sequence (DNA): TGCAGTGCTAGCCTCAGGGGGCCCTATGGCTACACCTTC. It is translated as CSASLRGPYGYTF.

The V call is TRBV24-1, the J call TRBJ2-7; tentatively, D is TRBD1 or TRBD2 (5 bases each). Per germline, CDR1 KGHDR and CDR2 SFDVKD. V was cut by 10 bases and J by 4 bases, with 16 bases left in between. The CDR3 is made up of 13 amino acids. The CDR3 DNA is TGTGCCACGTCAGGGTCCGGGGCGTACGAGCAGTACTTC. Residues: CATSGSGAYEQYF.